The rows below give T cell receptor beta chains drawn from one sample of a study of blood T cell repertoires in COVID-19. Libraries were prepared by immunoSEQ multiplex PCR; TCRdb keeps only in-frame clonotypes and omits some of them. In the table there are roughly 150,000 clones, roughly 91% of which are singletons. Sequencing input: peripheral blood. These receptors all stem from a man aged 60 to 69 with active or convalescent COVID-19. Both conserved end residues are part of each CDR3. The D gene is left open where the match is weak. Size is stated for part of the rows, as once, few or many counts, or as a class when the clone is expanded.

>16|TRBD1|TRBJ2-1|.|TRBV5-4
CASSSAKGGRRTAQFF
TGTGCCAGCAGCTCCGCCAAAGGGGGCAGGAGGACTGCTCAGTTCTTC
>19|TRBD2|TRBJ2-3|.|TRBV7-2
CASSPPGTSGRGGTDTQYF
TGTGCCAGCAGCCCACCTGGGACTAGCGGGAGAGGTGGCACAGATACGCAGTATTTT
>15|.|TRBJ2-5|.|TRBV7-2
CASSLARQSQETQYF
TGTGCCAGCAGCTTAGCGAGACAGAGCCAAGAGACCCAGTACTTC
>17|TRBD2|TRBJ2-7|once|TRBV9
CASSVGDGLAGLYEQYF
TGTGCCAGCAGCGTAGGGGACGGACTAGCGGGTCTATACGAGCAGTACTTC
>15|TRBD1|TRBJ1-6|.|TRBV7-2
CASSLEDRGGSPLHF
TGTGCCAGCAGCTTAGAGGACAGGGGCGGTTCACCCCTCCACTTT
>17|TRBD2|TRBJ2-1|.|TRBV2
CASSERSSGPTDNEQFF
TGTGCCAGCAGTGAGCGATCTAGCGGGCCCACTGACAATGAGCAGTTCTTC
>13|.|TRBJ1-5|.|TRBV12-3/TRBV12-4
CASSLSQNQPQHF
TGTGCCAGCAGTTTATCCCAGAATCAGCCCCAGCATTTT
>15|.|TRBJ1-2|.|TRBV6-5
CASTGGREGYYGYTF
TGTGCCAGCACCGGGGGGAGGGAAGGATACTATGGCTACACCTTC
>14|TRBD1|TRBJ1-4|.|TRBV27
CASSGTATNEKLFF
TGTGCCAGCAGCGGGACAGCTACTAATGAAAAACTGTTTTTT
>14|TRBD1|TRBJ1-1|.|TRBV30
CAWSTGTGETEAFF
TGTGCCTGGAGTACCGGGACAGGAGAGACTGAAGCTTTCTTT
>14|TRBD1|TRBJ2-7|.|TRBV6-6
CASRGGQGAWEQYF
TGTGCCAGCAGGGGGGGACAGGGGGCTTGGGAGCAGTACTTC
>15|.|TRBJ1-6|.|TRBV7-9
CASSFQGLDNSPLHF
TGTGCCAGCAGCTTTCAGGGGCTCGATAATTCACCCCTCCACTTT
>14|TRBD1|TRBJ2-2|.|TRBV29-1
CSVVRGPDTGELFF
TGCAGCGTGGTCAGGGGGCCAGACACCGGGGAGCTGTTTTTT
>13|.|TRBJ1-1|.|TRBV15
CATGGPLNTEAFF
TGTGCCACCGGGGGCCCCCTGAACACTGAAGCTTTCTTT
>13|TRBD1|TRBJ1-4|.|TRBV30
CAWTPGQGKKLFF
TGTGCCTGGACTCCGGGACAGGGAAAAAAACTGTTTTTT
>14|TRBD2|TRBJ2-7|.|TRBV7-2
CASRRPGGSYEQYF
TGTGCCAGCCGCAGGCCGGGAGGATCCTACGAGCAGTACTTC
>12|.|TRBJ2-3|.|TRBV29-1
CSVVMSTDTQYF
TGCAGCGTTGTCATGAGCACAGATACGCAGTATTTT
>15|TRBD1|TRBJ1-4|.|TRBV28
CASSLQGQGAGKLFF
TGTGCCAGCAGTTTGCAGGGACAGGGTGCCGGAAAACTGTTTTTT
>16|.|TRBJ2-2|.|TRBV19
CASSIGGGANTGELFF
TGTGCCAGTAGTATTGGGGGAGGTGCGAACACCGGGGAGCTGTTTTTT
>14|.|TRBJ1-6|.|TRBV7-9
CASSYGGRASPLHF
TGTGCCAGCAGCTACGGCGGGAGGGCGTCACCCCTCCACTTT
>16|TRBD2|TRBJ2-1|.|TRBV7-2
CASSLASGVTYNEQFF
TGTGCCAGCAGCTTAGCGAGCGGGGTTACCTACAATGAGCAGTTCTTC
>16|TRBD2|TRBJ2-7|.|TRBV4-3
CASSQVRASGSYEQYF
TGCGCCAGCAGCCAAGTAAGAGCTAGCGGGAGTTACGAGCAGTACTTC
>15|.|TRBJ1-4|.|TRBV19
CASTPFGRVGGKLFF
TGTGCCAGTACCCCTTTTGGCAGGGTTGGTGGAAAACTGTTTTTT
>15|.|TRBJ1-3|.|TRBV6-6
CASNLGGTTGNTIYF
TGTGCCAGCAACCTCGGGGGGACCACCGGAAACACCATATATTTT
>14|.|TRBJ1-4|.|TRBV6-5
CASSILSGSEKLFF
TGTGCCAGCAGTATCCTCAGTGGGAGTGAAAAACTGTTTTTT
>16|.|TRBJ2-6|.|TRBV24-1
CATSDPAGNGANVLTF
TGTGCCACCAGTGATCCTGCAGGGAATGGGGCCAACGTCCTGACTTTC
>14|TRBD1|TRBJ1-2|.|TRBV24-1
CATSDGDRVYGYTF
TGTGCCACCAGTGACGGGGACAGGGTATATGGCTACACCTTC
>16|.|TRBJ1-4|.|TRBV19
CASRIRSGLDNEKLFF
TGTGCCAGTAGGATCCGATCAGGGCTGGATAATGAAAAACTGTTTTTT
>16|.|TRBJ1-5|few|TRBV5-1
CASSVQGSYSNQPQHF
TGCGCCAGCAGCGTCCAGGGTTCTTATAGCAATCAGCCCCAGCATTTT
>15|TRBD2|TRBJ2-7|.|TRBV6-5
CASSYGGRVSYEQYF
TGTGCCAGCAGTTACGGCGGGAGGGTATCCTACGAGCAGTACTTC
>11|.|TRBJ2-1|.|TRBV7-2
CASTYADEQFF
TGTGCCAGCACTTACGCGGATGAGCAGTTCTTC
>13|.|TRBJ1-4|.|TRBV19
CASSIPLEQELFF
TGTGCCAGTAGTATTCCCCTTGAACAGGAACTGTTTTTT
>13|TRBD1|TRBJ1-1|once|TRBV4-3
CASSGTGGNEAFF
TGCGCCAGCAGCGGGACAGGGGGAAATGAAGCTTTCTTT
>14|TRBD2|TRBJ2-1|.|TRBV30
CAWRSGRALNEQFF
TGTGCCTGGAGGAGCGGGAGGGCCCTGAATGAGCAGTTCTTC
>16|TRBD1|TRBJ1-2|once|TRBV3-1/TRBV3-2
CASSQYGQGAIGSYTF
TGTGCCAGCAGCCAATATGGGCAGGGGGCGATCGGAAGCTACACCTTC